The sequence of this T cell receptor beta chain was determined in a study of cytomegalovirus exposure and HLA in healthy donors. Study findings and constraints: According to a subsequent analysis, TCR clusters identified in the first cohort showed a tendency to co-occur across the 120 or so validation repertoires. In vitro assays verified that a few CMV-associated chains recognized CMV antigens specifically. Rarity characterized most TCR sequences, yet some public TCRs appeared in many donors.

The repertoire was sequenced with immunoSEQ multiplex PCR; TCRdb's copy has only in-frame clones and lacks some. This table has about 120,000 clones, around 89% appearing once. The donors formed part of the approximately 120-subject validation cohort, distinct from the roughly 620-subject first cohort. This clone has a count of ten or more. Its cognate antigen is unknown. Other DNA sequences in this sample translate to the same CDR3. This receptor was obtained from a man younger than 35 in good health and CMV-seronegative. Source material: PBMCs.

The CDR3 nucleotides are TGCGCCAGCAGCCAAGAACCCAGCGGGGGGGCCAATGAGCAGTTCTTC. Its translation is CASSQEPSGGANEQFF. The chain joins TRBV4-3 to TRBJ2-1; TRBD2 matches 10 bases. This CDR3 spans 16 amino acids. CDR1 is LGHNA, CDR2 YSLEER, per germline. Trimming removed 0 bases from V and 6 bases from J; junction bases left unmatched: 5.